Each of the 27 T cell receptor beta chains below was sequenced from the same sample in a study of breast tumors, draining lymph nodes, adjacent tissues (dated by TCRdb to 2015 to 2016). Lymph node samples came from the axillary draining lymph nodes of breast cancer patients. The protocol used for the library was multiplex PCR. Instrument on record: Illumina HiSeq 2000. The raw public reads went through TCRdb reprocessing: fastp at Q25, MiXCR clone calling, in-frame beta chains kept. Entries that share a CDR3 protein sequence are merged under the most common genes and DNA. The sample includes over 100,000 distinct CDR3 sequences, with around 24% observed a single time. Of the sample, 2.6% falls within the top ten clones. The sample taken for sequencing was axillary lymph node tissue. These receptors were collected from a female donor with breast cancer. Some clones in this sample may be carry-over from other donors' samples.

This clonotype was observed at least ten times. V gene TRBV7-3 combines with J gene TRBJ2-1, with 8 bases lining up with TRBD2. With V trimmed by 2 bases and J by 10 bases, 13 bases remained unmatched. Germline values: CDR1 SGHTA, CDR2 FQGTGA. The CDR3 has 16 amino acids. Here the CDR3 DNA reads TGTGCCAGCAGCTTACGGAGCGGGAGCGGGGGTCGGGAGCAGTTCTTC. Its protein is CASSLRSGSGGREQFF.

In the case of this clonotype: This could be a read error, since a much larger clone is one nucleotide away. The rearrangement links TRBV7-2 to TRBJ2-7; 11 bases align to TRBD2. The CDR3 runs 16 residues. The germline CDR1 and CDR2 sequences are SGHTA and FQGNSA. The CDR3 bases are TGTGCCAGCAGCTTTGCCCCGACTAGCGGGACTAGTGAGCGGTACTTC. This codes for CASSFAPTSGTSERYF. The full variable domain, with the rest looked up from reference TRBV7-2 and TRBJ2-7, is GAGVSQSPSNKVTEKGKDVELRCDPISGHTALYWYRQSLGQGLEFLIYFQGNSAPDKSGLPSDRFSAERTGGSVSTLTIQRTQQEDSAVYLCASSFAPTSGTSERYFGPGTRLTVT.

This clonotype was picked up many times. The chain recombines TRBV29-1 with TRBJ2-7; 13 bases map to TRBD2. Germline values: CDR1 SQVTM, CDR2 ANQGSEA. V dropped 7 bases and J dropped 6; count of bases not matched to a gene: 3. This CDR3 spans 12 amino acids. The CDR3 DNA reads TGCAGCGCTAGACTAGCGGGAGGCGAGCAGTACTTC. Translating it yields CSARLAGGEQYF.

Turning to this clonotype: A much larger clone is a single base away; this may be a read error. The chain recombines TRBV7-9 with TRBJ2-7, with no clear D. The V gene's germline CDR1 is SEHNR and CDR2 FQNEAQ (reference sequence). The V and J ends lost 1 base and 3 bases respectively, with 4 bases between them. CDR3 length: 12 residues. The CDR3, as DNA: TGTGCCAGCAGCTTAGAGGTCTACGAGCAGTACTTC. This gives the protein CASSLEVYEQYF.

In its sample, this clonotype was seen many times. The CDR3 DNA sequence: TGCAGTGCTCGTCTAGATGGCTACGAGCAGTACTTC. As protein: CSARLDGYEQYF. The V call is TRBV20-1, the J call TRBJ2-7; no clear D gene. Trimming took 5 bases from V and 3 from J, leaving 11 bases between them. This CDR3 has 12 residues. The V gene's germline CDR1 is DFQATT and CDR2 SNEGSKA (reference sequence).

This clonotype came up many times. The chain employs TRBV20-1 and TRBJ2-5, with TRBD2 matching 12 bases. This CDR3 spans 14 amino acids. V was pared by 5 bases and J by 7 bases, with 8 bases of the junction left unmatched. CDR1 and CDR2 (germline): DFQATT, SNEGSKA (reference sequence). The CDR3 spells CSAVTSGGKRTQYF. The CDR3 bases are TGCAGTGCTGTTACTAGCGGGGGGAAGCGGACCCAGTACTTC.

About this clonotype: A much bigger clone sits one base away, suggesting this may be a read error. The conserved closing phenylalanine or tryptophan is absent in this CDR3, likely reflecting a read error. The chain links TRBV2 to TRBJ2-7; D uncertain. Germline lookup yields CDR1 SNHLY and CDR2 FYNNEI. The CDR3 covers 15 residues. Trimming removed 6 bases from V and 0 bases from J, with 15 bases in between. This CDR3 reads CASSVAQLSSYEQYL. Here the CDR3 DNA reads TGTGCCAGCAGCGTGGCTCAACTGAGCTCCTACGAGCAGTACCTC.

This clonotype showed up many times. The rearrangement joins TRBV11-1 to TRBJ2-3; 7 bases agree with TRBD1. Germline V gives CDR1 SGHAT, CDR2 FQDESV (reference sequence). The CDR3 length is 15 residues. V was clipped by 5 bases and J by 1 base; unmatched bases: 6. CDR3: CASSHRDSGTDTQYF. The CDR3 DNA sequence: TGTGCCAGCAGCCACAGGGACAGCGGCACAGATACGCAGTATTTT.

This clonotype has at least ten counts. The chain has TRBV5-1 and TRBJ2-5; D remains unclear. Trimming took off 1 base at V and 3 bases at J, with 7 bases between the two ends. CDR3 length: 13 residues. In germline, CDR1 is SGHRS, CDR2 YFSETQ. The CDR3 sequence: CASSLLPEETQYF. For the CDR3, the DNA is TGCGCCAGCAGCTTGCTTCCAGAAGAGACCCAGTACTTC. The full variable domain, in which reference TRBV5-1 and TRBJ2-5 provide the parts outside the CDR3, is KAGVTQTPRYLIKTRGQQVTLSCSPISGHRSVSWYQQTPGQGLQFLFEYFSETQRNKGNFPGRFSGRQFSNSRSEMNVSTLELGDSALYLCASSLLPEETQYFGPGTRLLVL.

This clonotype was seen at least ten times. The chain couples TRBV12-3 or TRBV12-4 to TRBJ2-7; either TRBD1 or TRBD2 may fit D (5 bases each). This CDR3 contains 14 residues. Trimming removed 5 bases at V and 3 bases at J, with 14 bases between. The CDR3 sequence: CASSPGTNNYEQYF. In DNA, the CDR3 is TGTGCCAGCAGTCCCGGGACGAACAACTACGAGCAGTACTTC.

The chain has TRBV15 and TRBJ1-1, with a weak D call TRBD1 (5 bases). Germline V gene lookup returns CDR1 LNHNV and CDR2 YYDKDF (reference sequence). The CDR3 extends over 14 amino acids. The ends were cut back, 0 bases at V and 4 bases at J, with 9 bases in the middle. The CDR3 here is CATSRDPGITEAFF. CDR3 DNA sequence: TGTGCCACCAGCAGAGATCCAGGGATCACTGAAGCTTTCTTT.

In its sample, this clonotype was seen many times. The genes are TRBV5-5 and TRBJ2-3; TRBD2 is a possible D gene (6 bases). Trimming left V 1 base short and J 4 bases short, with 19 bases between. The CDR3 runs 17 residues. Looked up from germline, CDR1 is SGHKS and CDR2 is YYEKEE (reference sequence). The CDR3 is CASSLRWGDRVADTQYF. DNA for the CDR3: TGTGCCAGCAGCTTGCGTTGGGGGGATCGAGTTGCAGATACGCAGTATTTT.

There are many counts of this clonotype. V is TRBV5-4 and J is TRBJ1-5; weak D call: TRBD1 (5 bases). V was trimmed by 0 bases and J by 5 bases, leaving 9 bases between them. Germline lookup yields CDR1 SGHNT and CDR2 YYREEE (reference sequence). There are 14 residues in the CDR3. The CDR3 nucleotides read TGTGCCAGCAGCTTGGAGGGGTTGGATCAGCCCCAGCATTTT. This codes for CASSLEGLDQPQHF.

This clonotype showed up many times. The chain couples TRBV30 to TRBJ1-6; 7 nucleotides line up with TRBD1. Trimming cost V 3 bases and J 6 bases; bases outside gene matches: 5. The germline gives CDR1 GTSNPN, CDR2 SVGIG (reference sequence). The CDR3 runs 14 residues. CDR3 residues: CAWSQGQRNSPLHF. Written as DNA, the CDR3 is TGTGCCTGGAGCCAGGGACAGCGTAATTCACCCCTCCACTTT.

This clonotype appeared many times. The chain links TRBV11-3 to TRBJ1-2; TRBD1 aligns across 9 bases. CDR3 size: 14 residues. With 4 bases clipped from V and 5 bases from J, the junction kept 5 bases outside the gene matches. In germline, CDR1 is SGHNT, CDR2 YENEEA. The CDR3 sequence is CASSSGTGMYGYTF. The CDR3 DNA sequence: TGTGCCAGCAGCTCCGGGACAGGGATGTATGGCTACACCTTC.

For this clonotype: A clone one base away is much larger, so this may be a read error. The V and J genes are TRBV2 and TRBJ2-1; D possibly corresponds to TRBD1 (6 bases). The germline CDR1 and CDR2 sequences are SNHLY and FYNNEI. With 3 bases removed from V and 7 bases from J, the gap between germline ends came to 16 bases. The CDR3 covers 15 residues. Here the CDR3 reads CASSESGTRGNEQFF. The CDR3 DNA reads TGTGCCAGCAGTGAGAGTGGGACAAGGGGAAATGAGCAGTTCTTC.

This clonotype was detected many times. The genes are TRBV9 and TRBJ2-1; 9 bases map to TRBD2. The trim removed 2 bases at V and 6 bases at J, leaving 9 bases unmatched. There are 16 residues in the CDR3. Germline CDR1 SGDLS, CDR2 YYNGEE. DNA for the CDR3: TGTGCCAGCAGCGTGGGGACTAGCTTGGTCGTCAATGAGCAGTTCTTC. Its protein product is CASSVGTSLVVNEQFF.

This clonotype was detected many times. The J gene is TRBJ1-2, the V gene TRBV5-1; the D gene is possibly TRBD1 (6 bases). The germline V and J ends were trimmed by 4 bases and 5 bases, with 12 bases remaining between them. The CDR3 consists of 13 residues. CDR1 and CDR2 (germline): SGHRS, YFSETQ. The CDR3 here is CASSPGQRYGYTF. The DNA for the CDR3 is TGCGCCAGCAGCCCCGGACAGAGATATGGCTACACCTTC.

This clonotype has at least ten counts. The rearrangement uses TRBV6-5 and TRBJ2-7; D is unresolved. Germline assignment: CDR1 MNHEY and CDR2 SVGAGI. Trimming removed 6 bases at V and 3 bases at J, with 15 bases between. CDR3 length: 14 residues. The DNA for the CDR3 is TGTGCCAGCAGCCCCGGCCTAGGATACTACGAGCAGTACTTC. It yields the protein CASSPGLGYYEQYF.

This clonotype was seen at least ten times. The gene calls are TRBV14 and TRBJ1-2; D uncertain. The CDR3 length is 13 residues. V lost 1 base and J 4 bases, leaving 7 bases between the germline ends. The germline V gene encodes CDR1 SGHDN and CDR2 FVKESK. CDR3 nucleotides: TGTGCCAGCAGCCAAGCGGCCTTCTATGGCTACACCTTC. Its translation: CASSQAAFYGYTF.

At least ten counts were recorded for this clonotype. This rearrangement joins TRBV5-8 to TRBJ1-2; 7 nucleotides agree with TRBD1. The CDR3 sequence is 13 residues long. With 3 bases clipped from V and 7 bases from J, the junction kept 6 bases outside the gene matches. Germline values: CDR1 SGHTS, CDR2 YDEGEE. The CDR3 DNA is TGTGCCAGCAGCTCAACAGGGGAGGGTGGCTACACCTTC. This codes for CASSSTGEGGYTF.

This clonotype was recorded many times. This chain links TRBV20-1 with TRBJ2-1; 8 bases are shared with TRBD2. Trimming cost V 6 bases and J 4 bases; bases outside gene matches: 14. Germline lookup yields CDR1 DFQATT and CDR2 SNEGSKA (reference sequence). The CDR3 is 16 amino acids. CDR3 protein: CSARLYGRASYNEQFF. CDR3 DNA sequence: TGCAGTGCCCGTCTTTACGGGAGGGCCTCATACAATGAGCAGTTCTTC.

This clonotype was seen ten or more times. The chain couples TRBV12-3 or TRBV12-4 to TRBJ2-5; D is tentatively TRBD1 or TRBD2 (5 bases each). CDR3 size: 16 residues. Trimming removed 1 base at V and 5 bases at J, with 17 bases between. The CDR3 reads CASSLGTSSSFETQYF. The CDR3 nucleotides read TGTGCCAGCAGTTTAGGGACATCTAGCTCTTTCGAGACCCAGTACTTC.

The rearrangement uses TRBV18 and TRBJ2-5; possible D gene TRBD2, 6 bases. V lost 3 bases and J 0 bases, leaving 11 bases between the germline ends. The CDR3 is 15 amino acids. Germline V gene sequence: CDR1 KGHSH, CDR2 LQKENI. CDR3 region: CASSPGLGYQETQYF. Written as DNA, the CDR3 is TGTGCCAGCTCACCGGGACTTGGGTACCAAGAGACCCAGTACTTC.

The table lists this clonotype with many counts. V gene TRBV7-8 combines with J gene TRBJ2-7, with 12 bases fitting TRBD2. The CDR3 contains 18 residues. Germline V gene sequence: CDR1 SGHVS, CDR2 FQNEAQ. Trimming took 1 base from V and 3 from J; bases not matched to a gene: 10. The CDR3 DNA reads as TGTGCCAGCAGCTTAGGGGGCCAACTAGCGGGAGGAATCTACGAGCAGTACTTC. Protein: CASSLGGQLAGGIYEQYF.

The chain links TRBV11-2 to TRBJ2-1, with TRBD2 identical over 7 bases. Losses at the gene ends were 4 bases for V and 4 bases for J; bases not matched to a gene: 10. The CDR3 has 16 residues. The germline V gene encodes CDR1 SGHAT and CDR2 FQNNGV. The CDR3 sequence: CASSSRGREGYNEQFF. CDR3 DNA sequence: TGTGCCAGCAGCTCCCGGGGCAGGGAGGGGTACAATGAGCAGTTCTTC.

Concerning this clonotype: This may arise from a read error, as a much more abundant clone is one base away. This chain uses TRBV6-6 with TRBJ2-2; D not certain. This CDR3 has 13 amino acids. The germline gives CDR1 MNHNY, CDR2 SVGAGI (reference sequence). Trimming pared 7 bases from V and 7 bases from J, leaving 13 bases between. CDR3 bases: TGTGCCAGCAAGGTTGGGGAAATCGGGGAGCTGTTTTTT. It yields the protein CASKVGEIGELFF.